This T cell receptor beta chain was sequenced in a study of cytomegalovirus exposure and HLA in healthy donors. Although they were nominally healthy when sampled, donors likely had unrecorded immune exposures. PCR used 60 Vbeta primers and 13 Jbeta primers. Generated by immunoSEQ multiplex PCR, the TCRdb table keeps only in-frame clones and is missing some. The table records some 150,000 clones, over 65% of them present only once. This CDR3 contains 15 residues. Trimming removed 2 bases from V and 1 base from J; junction bases left unmatched: 4. Germline V lookup: CDR1 KGHSH, CDR2 LQKENI. Comment on this clone: Its antigen is still unknown.

Study-wide findings and caveats: Earlier analysis looked at TCR beta V segments, and most were productive about 90% or about 30% of the time. Sequencing depth roughly uniform across donors was assumed in presence/absence analyses.

Sequencing was carried out using PBMCs. The sequence derives from a female donor in good health and CMV-seropositive. V gene TRBV18 combines with J gene TRBJ1-2; 7 bases fit TRBD1. CDR3 nucleotide sequence: TGTGCCAGCTCACCATCCCGGGACAGTAACTATGGCTACACCTTC. Protein sequence: CASSPSRDSNYGYTF.